This record covers a single TCR beta chain. Its antigen remains unidentified. This record comes from a study of T cell repertoires in cytomegalovirus infection. General study results and limits: Clonotypes of TCR beta that were HLA-C-restricted and CMV-specific dominated the ex vivo response.

TCRdb recomputed calls from the reads with MiXCR, one row per CDR3 protein. The table records approximately 1,000,000 distinct CDR3 sequences, under 40% of them present only once. The germline CDR1 and CDR2 sequences are MNHEY and SMNVEV (reference sequence). V was trimmed by 8 bases and J by 5 bases, leaving 13 bases between them. The CDR3 is 12 residues long. This chain uses TRBV27 with TRBJ2-7, with D perhaps TRBD2 (6 bases). The sample in question was cultured CD8+ T cells from PBMCs, obtained from culture after CMV antigen stimulation. This clonotype was sampled from a human donor in good health (CMV status not recorded). Some clones in this sample may be carry-over from other donors' samples. As DNA, the CDR3 is TGTGCCAGCGGGCGGGGATGGGACGAGCAGTACTTC. Its translation: CASGRGWDEQYF.